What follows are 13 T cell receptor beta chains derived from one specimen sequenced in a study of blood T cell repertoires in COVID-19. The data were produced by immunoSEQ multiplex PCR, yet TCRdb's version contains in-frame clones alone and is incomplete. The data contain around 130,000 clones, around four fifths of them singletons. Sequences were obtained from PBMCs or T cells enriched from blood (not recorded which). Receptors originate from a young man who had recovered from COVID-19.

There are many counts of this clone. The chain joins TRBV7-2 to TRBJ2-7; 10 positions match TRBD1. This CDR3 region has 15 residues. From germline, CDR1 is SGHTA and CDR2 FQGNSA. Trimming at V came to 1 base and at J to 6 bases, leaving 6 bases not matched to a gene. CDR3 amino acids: CASSLGGTGATEQYF. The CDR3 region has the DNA TGTGCCAGCAGCTTAGGGGGGACAGGGGCGACCGAGCAGTACTTC.

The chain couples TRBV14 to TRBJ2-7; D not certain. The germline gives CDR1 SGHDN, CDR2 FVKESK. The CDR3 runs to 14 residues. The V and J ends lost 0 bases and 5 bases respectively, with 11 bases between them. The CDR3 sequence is CASSQDVLVNEQYF. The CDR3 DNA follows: TGTGCCAGCAGCCAAGATGTCCTAGTGAACGAGCAGTACTTC.

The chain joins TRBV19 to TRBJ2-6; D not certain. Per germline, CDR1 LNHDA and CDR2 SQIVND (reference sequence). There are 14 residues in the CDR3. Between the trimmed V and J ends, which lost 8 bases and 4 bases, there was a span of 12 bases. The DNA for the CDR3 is TGTGCCAGTTGTACCGGGTTGGGGGCCAACGTCCTGACTTTC. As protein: CASCTGLGANVLTF.

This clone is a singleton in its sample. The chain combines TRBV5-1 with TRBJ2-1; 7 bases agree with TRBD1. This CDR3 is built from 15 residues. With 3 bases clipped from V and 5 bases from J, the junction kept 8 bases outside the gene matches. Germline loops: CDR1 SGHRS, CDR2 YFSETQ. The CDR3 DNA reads TGCGCCAGCAGCTCACAGGGGTTTACGGACAATGAGCAGTTCTTC. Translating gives CASSSQGFTDNEQFF. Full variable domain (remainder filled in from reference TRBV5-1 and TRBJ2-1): KAGVTQTPRYLIKTRGQQVTLSCSPISGHRSVSWYQQTPGQGLQFLFEYFSETQRNKGNFPGRFSGRQFSNSRSEMNVSTLELGDSALYLCASSSQGFTDNEQFFGPGTRLTVL.

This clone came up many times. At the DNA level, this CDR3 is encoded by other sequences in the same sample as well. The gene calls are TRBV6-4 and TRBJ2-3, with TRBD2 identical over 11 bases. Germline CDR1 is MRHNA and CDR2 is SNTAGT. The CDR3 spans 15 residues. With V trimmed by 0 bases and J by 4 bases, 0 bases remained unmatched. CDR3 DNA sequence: TGTGCCAGCAGTGACTCTAGCGGGGGGGCAGATACGCAGTATTTT. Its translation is CASSDSSGGADTQYF.

As DNA, the CDR3 is TGTGCCAGCAGTTTGAACCCCGGGACAGTCAGAAACATTCAGTACTTC. Its translation is CASSLNPGTVRNIQYF. The chain links TRBV6-5 to TRBJ2-4, with TRBD1 matching 7 bases. The CDR3 length is 16 residues. V lost 4 bases, J lost 6 bases, and 12 bases stayed unmatched. Germline V CDR1 and CDR2: MNHEY, SVGAGI.

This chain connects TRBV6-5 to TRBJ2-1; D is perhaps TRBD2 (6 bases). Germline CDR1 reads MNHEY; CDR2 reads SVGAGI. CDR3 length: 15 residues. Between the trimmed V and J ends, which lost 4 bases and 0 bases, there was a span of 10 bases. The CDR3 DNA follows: TGTGCCAGCAGTTCTCTAGCGAGCTCCTACAATGAGCAGTTCTTC. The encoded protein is CASSSLASSYNEQFF.

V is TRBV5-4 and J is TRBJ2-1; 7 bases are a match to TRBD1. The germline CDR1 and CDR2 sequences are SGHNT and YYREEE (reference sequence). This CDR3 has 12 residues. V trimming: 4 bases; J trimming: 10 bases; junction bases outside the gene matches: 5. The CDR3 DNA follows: TGTGCCAGCAGCGCGCGGACAGGAGAGCAGTTCTTC. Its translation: CASSARTGEQFF. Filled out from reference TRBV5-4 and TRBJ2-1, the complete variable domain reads ETGVTQSPTHLIKTRGQQVTLRCSSQSGHNTVSWYQQALGQGPQFIFQYYREEENGRGNFPPRFSGLQFPNYSSELNVNALELDDSALYLCASSARTGEQFFGPGTRLTVL.

CDR3 coding DNA: TGTGCCAGCAGCTTAGGGCAGGCAGGCTTCGGGGAGCTGTTTTTT. This sequence encodes CASSLGQAGFGELFF. The V and J genes are TRBV7-6 and TRBJ2-2; D is ambiguous. The CDR3 loop spans 15 amino acids. The germline V and J ends were trimmed by 1 base and 7 bases, with 13 bases remaining between them. Germline CDR1 SGHVS, CDR2 FNYEAQ.

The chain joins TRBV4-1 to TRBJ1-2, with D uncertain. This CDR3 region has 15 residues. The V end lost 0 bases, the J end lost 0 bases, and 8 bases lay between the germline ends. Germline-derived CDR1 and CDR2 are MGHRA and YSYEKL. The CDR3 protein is CASSQDPTANYGYTF. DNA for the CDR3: TGCGCCAGCAGCCAAGATCCTACGGCTAACTATGGCTACACCTTC.

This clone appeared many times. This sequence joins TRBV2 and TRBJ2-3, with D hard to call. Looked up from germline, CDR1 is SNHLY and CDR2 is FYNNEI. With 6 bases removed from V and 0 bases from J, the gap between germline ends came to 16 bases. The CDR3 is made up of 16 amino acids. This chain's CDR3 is CASSRPTATSTDTQYF. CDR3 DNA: TGTGCCAGCAGCAGACCGACCGCGACTAGCACAGATACGCAGTATTTT.

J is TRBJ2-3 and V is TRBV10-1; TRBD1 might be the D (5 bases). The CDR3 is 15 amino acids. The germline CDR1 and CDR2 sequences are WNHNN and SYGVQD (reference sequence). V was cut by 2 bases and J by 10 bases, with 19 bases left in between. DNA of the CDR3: TGCGCCAGCAGTGAGCCGGCGGCAGGGTCGGTTGCGCAGTATTTT. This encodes CASSEPAAGSVAQYF.

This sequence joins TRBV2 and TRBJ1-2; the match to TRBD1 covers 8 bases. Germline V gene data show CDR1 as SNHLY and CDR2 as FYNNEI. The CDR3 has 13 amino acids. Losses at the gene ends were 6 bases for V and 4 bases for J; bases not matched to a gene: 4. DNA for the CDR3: TGTGCCAGCAGCCGGGACAGGCTCTATGGCTACACCTTC. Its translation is CASSRDRLYGYTF.